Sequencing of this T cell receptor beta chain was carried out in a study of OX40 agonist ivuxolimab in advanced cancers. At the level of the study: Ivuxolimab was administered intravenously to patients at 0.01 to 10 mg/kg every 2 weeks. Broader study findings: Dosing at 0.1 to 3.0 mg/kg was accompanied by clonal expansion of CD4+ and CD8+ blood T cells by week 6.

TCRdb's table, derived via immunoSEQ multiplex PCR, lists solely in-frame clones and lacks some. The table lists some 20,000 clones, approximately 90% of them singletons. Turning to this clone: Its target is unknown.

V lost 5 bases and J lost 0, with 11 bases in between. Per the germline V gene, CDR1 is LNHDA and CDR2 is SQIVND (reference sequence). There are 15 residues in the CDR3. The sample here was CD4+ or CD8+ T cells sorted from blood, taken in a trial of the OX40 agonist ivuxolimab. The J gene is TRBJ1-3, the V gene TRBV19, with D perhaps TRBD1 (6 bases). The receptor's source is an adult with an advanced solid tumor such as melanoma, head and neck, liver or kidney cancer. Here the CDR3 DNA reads TGTGCCAGTAGTTTGACAGGCTACTCTGGAAACACCATATATTTT. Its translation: CASSLTGYSGNTIYF.